These T cell receptor beta chains were read from a single sample in a study of shared clonotypes between healthy human individuals. Data came from immunoSEQ multiplex PCR; TCRdb stores just in-frame clones and leaves some out. The table records about 600,000 clones, roughly 97% of them present only once. Sequences were obtained from naive CD4+ T cells sorted from blood. These receptors were obtained from a young woman in good health. Both conserved end residues are part of each CDR3. D genes are given only for firm matches. Clone sizes are given selectively: once, few, many, or a class where the clone is expanded.

once	TRBD2	TRBV11-2	TRBJ2-7	CASSFTSGIEIDEQYF	TGTGCCAGCAGCTTTACTAGCGGGATAGAAATTGACGAGCAGTACTTC
NA	NA	TRBV10-1	TRBJ1-1	CASKDSGVPNTEAFF	TGCGCCAGCAAGGATTCGGGGGTCCCCAACACTGAAGCTTTCTTT
NA	TRBD1	TRBV7-8	TRBJ1-2	CASSLGQGSDYGYTF	TGTGCCAGCAGCCTTGGACAGGGGAGTGACTATGGCTACACCTTC
NA	NA	TRBV6-5	TRBJ2-3	CASSRREFYTDTQYF	TGTGCCAGCAGTCGACGTGAGTTTTACACAGATACGCAGTATTTT
NA	NA	TRBV28	TRBJ2-7	CASSLYVPPREQYF	TGTGCCAGCAGTTTATATGTACCTCCGCGTGAGCAGTACTTC
NA	NA	TRBV14	TRBJ2-5	CASSPPREQTVKETQYF	TGTGCCAGCAGCCCCCCCCGTGAACAGACAGTAAAAGAGACCCAGTACTTC
NA	TRBD2	TRBV2	TRBJ2-5	CAITGPAGEQYF	TGTGCCATTACTGGACCGGCGGGGGAGCAGTACTTC
NA	TRBD2	TRBV7-8	TRBJ2-1	CASSQRTSGANEQFF	TGTGCCAGCAGCCAAAGGACTAGCGGGGCCAATGAGCAGTTCTTC
NA	TRBD2	TRBV5-1	TRBJ2-5	CASSLVPAGDLQETQYF	TGCGCCAGCAGCTTGGTTCCAGCGGGAGACCTCCAAGAGACCCAGTACTTC
NA	NA	TRBV11-2	TRBJ2-2	CASSLANTGELFF	TGTGCCAGCAGCTTAGCAAACACCGGGGAGCTGTTTTTT
NA	NA	TRBV5-4	TRBJ2-7	CASSLMRSPYEQYF	TGTGCCAGCAGCTTAATGCGGTCCCCCTACGAGCAGTACTTC
NA	NA	TRBV7-2	TRBJ1-1	CASSLAAGNTEAFF	TGTGCCAGCAGCTTAGCCGCAGGGAATACTGAAGCTTTCTTT
NA	NA	TRBV7-2	TRBJ1-1	CASSLIAGADTEAFF	TGTGCCAGCAGCTTAATTGCAGGGGCAGACACTGAAGCTTTCTTT
NA	NA	TRBV18	TRBJ2-2	CASSPLETDQGTGELFF	TGTGCCAGCTCACCATTGGAAACGGACCAGGGAACCGGGGAGCTGTTTTTT
once	NA	TRBV19	TRBJ1-1	CASSIGRIMNTEAFF	TGTGCCAGTAGTATAGGACGGATCATGAACACTGAAGCTTTCTTT
NA	NA	TRBV30	TRBJ2-7	CAWSVRILEPSEQYF	TGTGCCTGGAGTGTAAGAATCCTCGAACCCTCCGAGCAGTACTTC
NA	NA	TRBV10-2	TRBJ2-5	CASGGGSETQYF	TGCGCCAGCGGTGGAGGGTCAGAGACCCAGTACTTC
NA	NA	TRBV15	TRBJ1-3	CATRLSKQNSGNTIYF	TGTGCCACCCGCCTCAGTAAACAGAACTCTGGAAACACCATATATTTT
NA	TRBD1	TRBV5-1	TRBJ1-4	CASSRTGTNEKLFF	TGCGCCAGCAGCCGGACAGGGACTAATGAAAAACTGTTTTTT
NA	NA	TRBV19	TRBJ1-2	CASSREGRGYTF	TGTGCCAGTAGTCGGGAGGGAAGAGGCTACACCTTC
NA	NA	TRBV5-8	TRBJ1-2	CASSSPSGGYTF	TGTGCCAGCAGCTCCCCGTCGGGCGGCTACACCTTC
NA	TRBD1	TRBV28	TRBJ2-2	CASSKDRVLYTGELFF	TGTGCCAGCAGCAAAGACAGGGTTTTATACACCGGGGAGCTGTTTTTT
NA	TRBD2	TRBV5-8	TRBJ2-1	CASSPLAGGLEQFF	TGTGCCAGCAGCCCTCTCGCGGGAGGGCTTGAGCAGTTCTTC
NA	TRBD2	TRBV28	TRBJ2-3	CASSLALAGGPADTQYF	TGTGCCAGCAGTCTGGCACTAGCGGGAGGGCCCGCAGATACGCAGTATTTT
NA	NA	TRBV7-3	TRBJ1-2	CASSLEPGVGGYTF	TGTGCCAGCAGCTTAGAACCAGGCGTCGGTGGCTACACCTTC
NA	NA	TRBV28	TRBJ2-1	CASRIHRAAGVEQFF	TGTGCCAGCAGAATACACCGGGCAGCGGGCGTTGAGCAGTTCTTC
NA	NA	TRBV2	TRBJ2-4	CASSREPGAGKNIQYF	TGTGCCAGCAGTCGTGAACCGGGGGCGGGGAAAAACATTCAGTACTTC
NA	TRBD1	TRBV5-4	TRBJ1-2	CASRSDREGYGYTF	TGTGCCAGCAGATCGGACAGGGAAGGATATGGCTACACCTTC
NA	NA	TRBV19	TRBJ1-1	CASSIGGKTEAFF	TGTGCCAGTAGTATTGGGGGAAAGACTGAAGCTTTCTTT
NA	TRBD2	TRBV4-2	TRBJ2-2	CASSQEGLAANTGELFF	TGTGCCAGCAGCCAAGAGGGACTAGCGGCGAACACCGGGGAGCTGTTTTTT
NA	NA	TRBV9	TRBJ2-2	CASSPRGGLNTGELFF	TGTGCCAGCAGCCCCCGCGGAGGGTTGAACACCGGGGAGCTGTTTTTT
once	NA	TRBV9	TRBJ2-2	CASSVDVGITGELFF	TGTGCCAGCAGCGTAGATGTCGGGATCACCGGGGAGCTGTTTTTT
NA	NA	TRBV7-2	TRBJ2-7	CASGRLTGEEQYF	TGTGCCAGCGGCCGACTAACCGGGGAGGAGCAGTACTTC
NA	TRBD2	TRBV28	TRBJ2-7	CASRRPGTSLEQYF	TGTGCCAGCAGACGCCCCGGGACTAGCCTCGAGCAGTACTTC
NA	NA	TRBV7-2	TRBJ2-7	CASSRQSEQYF	TGTGCCAGCAGCCGCCAAAGCGAGCAGTACTTC
NA	NA	TRBV6-4	TRBJ2-1	CASSDTRRPKYNEQFF	TGTGCCAGCAGTGATACCCGGCGGCCCAAATACAATGAGCAGTTCTTC
NA	NA	TRBV5-1	TRBJ1-5	CASSLGTGGTSNQPQHF	TGCGCCAGCAGCTTGGGAACCGGGGGCACTAGCAATCAGCCCCAGCATTTT
NA	TRBD2	TRBV5-8	TRBJ2-3	CASSRTSGRTDTQYF	TGTGCCAGCAGCAGGACTAGCGGGAGGACAGATACGCAGTATTTT